This T cell receptor beta chain originates from a study of blood T cell repertoires in COVID-19. Whole-study context: Acute and convalescent COVID-19 samples came from the United States, Italy and Spain. PBMCs, B-cell-depleted T cells, or T cells provided the cDNA or gDNA that made up the material.

The CDR3 has 15 residues. The germline V and J ends were trimmed by 5 bases and 7 bases, with 15 bases remaining between them. Germline V lookup: CDR1 SGHTA, CDR2 FQGTGA. Authors' processing steps: It was from reference gene primer amplification that nucleated cell counts were estimated. The protocol was immunoSEQ multiplex PCR, while the TCRdb copy is restricted to in-frame clones and leaves out a portion. V, J and clone size reflect that table, while D and trimming were determined from the DNA. The table records tens of thousands of clones, approximately 80% of them present only once. Source material: peripheral blood. The gene calls are TRBV7-3 and TRBJ1-6; D unclear. This clonotype originated in a man in his 70s with active COVID-19. CDR3 loop: CASSPVGSGNSPLHF. The DNA for the CDR3 is TGTGCCAGCAGCCCAGTCGGATCGGGAAATTCACCCCTCCACTTT.